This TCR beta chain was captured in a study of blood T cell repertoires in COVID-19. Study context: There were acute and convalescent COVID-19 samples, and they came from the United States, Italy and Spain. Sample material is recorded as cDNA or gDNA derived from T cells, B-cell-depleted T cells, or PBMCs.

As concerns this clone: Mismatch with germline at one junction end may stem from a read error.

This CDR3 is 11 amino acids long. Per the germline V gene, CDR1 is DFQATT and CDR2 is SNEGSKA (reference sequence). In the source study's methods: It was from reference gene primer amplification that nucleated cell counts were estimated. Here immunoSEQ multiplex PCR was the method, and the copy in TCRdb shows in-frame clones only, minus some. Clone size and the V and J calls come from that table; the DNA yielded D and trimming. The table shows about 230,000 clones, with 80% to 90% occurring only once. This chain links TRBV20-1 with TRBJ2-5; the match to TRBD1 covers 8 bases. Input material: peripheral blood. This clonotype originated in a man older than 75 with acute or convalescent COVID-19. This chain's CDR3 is CLGQGRETQYF. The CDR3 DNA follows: TGTCTCGGACAGGGAAGAGAGACCCAGTACTTC.